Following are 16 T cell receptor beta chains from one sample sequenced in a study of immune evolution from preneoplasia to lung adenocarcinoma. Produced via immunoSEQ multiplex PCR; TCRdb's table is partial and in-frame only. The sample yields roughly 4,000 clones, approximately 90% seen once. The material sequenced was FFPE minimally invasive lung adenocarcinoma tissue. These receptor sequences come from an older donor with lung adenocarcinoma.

The DNA for the CDR3 is TGTGCCAGCAGCTTAGCCGGGTCCGGGGAGCTGTTTTTT. Amino acids: CASSLAGSGELFF. The chain has TRBV7-9 and TRBJ2-2; no reliable D call. Trimming left V 0 bases short and J 6 bases short, with 5 bases between. Per germline, CDR1 SEHNR and CDR2 FQNEAQ (reference sequence). The CDR3 covers 13 residues.

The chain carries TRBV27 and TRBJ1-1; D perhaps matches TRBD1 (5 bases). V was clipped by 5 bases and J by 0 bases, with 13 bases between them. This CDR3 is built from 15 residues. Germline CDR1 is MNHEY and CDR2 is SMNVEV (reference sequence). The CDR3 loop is CASSVDSAMNTEAFF. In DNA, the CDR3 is TGTGCCAGCAGTGTCGACAGCGCTATGAACACTGAAGCTTTCTTT.

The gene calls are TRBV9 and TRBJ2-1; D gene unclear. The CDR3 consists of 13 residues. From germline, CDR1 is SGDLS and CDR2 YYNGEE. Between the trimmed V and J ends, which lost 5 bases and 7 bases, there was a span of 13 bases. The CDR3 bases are TGTGCCAGCAGGCCCGAAGGATGGAATGAGCAGTTCTTC. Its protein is CASRPEGWNEQFF.

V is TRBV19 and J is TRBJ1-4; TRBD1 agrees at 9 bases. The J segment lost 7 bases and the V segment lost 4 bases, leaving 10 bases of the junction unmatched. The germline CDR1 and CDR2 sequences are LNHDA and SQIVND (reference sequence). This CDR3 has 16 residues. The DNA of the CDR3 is TGTGCCAGTAGTAATTGGGCGGGACAGGGCCTTGAAAAACTGTTTTTT. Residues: CASSNWAGQGLEKLFF. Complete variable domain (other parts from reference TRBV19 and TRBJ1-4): DGGITQSPKYLFRKEGQNVTLSCEQNLNHDAMYWYRQDPGQGLRLIYYSQIVNDFQKGDIAEGYSVSREKKESFPLTVTSAQKNPTAFYLCASSNWAGQGLEKLFFGSGTQLSVL.

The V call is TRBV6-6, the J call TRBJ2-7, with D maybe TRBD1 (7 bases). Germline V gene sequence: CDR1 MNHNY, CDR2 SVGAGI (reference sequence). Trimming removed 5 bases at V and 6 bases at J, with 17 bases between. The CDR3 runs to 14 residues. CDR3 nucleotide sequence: TGTGCCAGCAGTCCGAGCGGCAGGGGGGTCGAGCAGTACTTC. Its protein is CASSPSGRGVEQYF.

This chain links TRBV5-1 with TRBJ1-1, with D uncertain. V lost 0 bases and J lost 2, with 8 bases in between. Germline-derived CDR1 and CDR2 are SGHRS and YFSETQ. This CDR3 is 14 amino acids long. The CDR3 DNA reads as TGCGCCAGCAGCTTGGATCCCAGCAACACTGAAGCTTTCTTT. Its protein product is CASSLDPSNTEAFF.

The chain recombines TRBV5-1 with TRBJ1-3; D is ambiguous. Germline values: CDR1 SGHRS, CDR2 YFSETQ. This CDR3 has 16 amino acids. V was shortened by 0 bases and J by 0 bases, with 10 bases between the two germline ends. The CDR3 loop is CASSLGPVSSGNTIYF. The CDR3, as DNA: TGCGCCAGCAGCTTGGGTCCAGTTAGCTCTGGAAACACCATATATTTT.

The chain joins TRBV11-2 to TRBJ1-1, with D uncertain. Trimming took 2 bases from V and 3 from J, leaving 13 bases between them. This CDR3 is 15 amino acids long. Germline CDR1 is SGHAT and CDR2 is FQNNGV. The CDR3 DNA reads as TGTGCCAGCAGCTTACGGCCAGGTGAAGACACTGAAGCTTTCTTT. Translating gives CASSLRPGEDTEAFF.

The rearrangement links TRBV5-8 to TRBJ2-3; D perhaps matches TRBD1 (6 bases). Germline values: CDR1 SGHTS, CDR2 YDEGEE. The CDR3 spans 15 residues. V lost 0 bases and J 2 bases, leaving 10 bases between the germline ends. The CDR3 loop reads CASSLAGTTTDTQYF. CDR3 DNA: TGTGCCAGCAGCTTGGCTGGGACAACCACAGATACGCAGTATTTT.

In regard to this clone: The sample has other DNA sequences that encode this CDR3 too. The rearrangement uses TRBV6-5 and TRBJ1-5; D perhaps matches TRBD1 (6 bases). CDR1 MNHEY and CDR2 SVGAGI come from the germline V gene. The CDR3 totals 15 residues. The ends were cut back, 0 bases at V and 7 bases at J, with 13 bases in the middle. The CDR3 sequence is CASSYSPRGGQPQHF. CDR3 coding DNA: TGTGCCAGCAGTTACTCACCCAGGGGTGGCCAGCCCCAGCATTTT.

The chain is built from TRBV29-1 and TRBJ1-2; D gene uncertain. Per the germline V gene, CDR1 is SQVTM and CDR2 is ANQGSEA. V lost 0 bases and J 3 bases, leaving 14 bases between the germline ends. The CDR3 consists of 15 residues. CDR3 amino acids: CSVEDEGMRHYGYTF. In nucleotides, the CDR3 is TGCAGCGTTGAAGATGAGGGTATGCGGCACTATGGCTACACCTTC.

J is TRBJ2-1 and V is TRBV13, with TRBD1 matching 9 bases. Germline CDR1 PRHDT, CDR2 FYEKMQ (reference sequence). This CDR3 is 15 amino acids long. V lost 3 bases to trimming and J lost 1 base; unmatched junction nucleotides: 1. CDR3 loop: CASSLGTGSYNEQFF. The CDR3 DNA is TGTGCCAGCAGCTTGGGGACAGGGTCCTACAATGAGCAGTTCTTC.

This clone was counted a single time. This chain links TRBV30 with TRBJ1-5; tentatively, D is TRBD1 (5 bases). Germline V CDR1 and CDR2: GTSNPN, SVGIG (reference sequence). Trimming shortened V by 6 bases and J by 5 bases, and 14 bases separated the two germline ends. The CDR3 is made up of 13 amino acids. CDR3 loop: CACSRGADQPQHF. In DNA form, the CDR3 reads TGTGCCTGCAGCAGAGGGGCAGATCAGCCCCAGCATTTT. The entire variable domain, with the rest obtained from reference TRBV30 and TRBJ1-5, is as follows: SQTIHQWPATLVQPVGSPLSLECTVEGTSNPNLYWYRQAAGRGLQLLFYSVGIGQISSEVPQNLSASRPQDRQFILSSKKLLLSDSGFYLCACSRGADQPQHFGDGTRLSIL.

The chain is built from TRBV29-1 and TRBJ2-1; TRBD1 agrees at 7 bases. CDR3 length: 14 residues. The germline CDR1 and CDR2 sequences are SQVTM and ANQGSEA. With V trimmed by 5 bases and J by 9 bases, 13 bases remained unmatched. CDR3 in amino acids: CSVKGGISGGEQFF. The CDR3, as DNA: TGCAGCGTTAAAGGGGGCATTTCTGGAGGTGAGCAGTTCTTC.

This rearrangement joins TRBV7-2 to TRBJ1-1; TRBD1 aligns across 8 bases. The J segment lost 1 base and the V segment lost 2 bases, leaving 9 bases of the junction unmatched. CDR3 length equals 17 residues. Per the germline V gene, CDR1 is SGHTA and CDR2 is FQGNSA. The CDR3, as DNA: TGTGCCAGCAGCTTAAGGACACAGGGGGGGACGAACACTGAAGCTTTCTTT. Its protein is CASSLRTQGGTNTEAFF.

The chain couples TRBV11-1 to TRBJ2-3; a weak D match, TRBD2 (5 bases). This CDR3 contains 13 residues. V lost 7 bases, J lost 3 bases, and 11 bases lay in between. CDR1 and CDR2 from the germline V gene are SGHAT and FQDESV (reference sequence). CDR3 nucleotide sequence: TGTGCCAGCACCTTCTCGGGGACAGATACGCAGTATTTT. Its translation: CASTFSGTDTQYF.